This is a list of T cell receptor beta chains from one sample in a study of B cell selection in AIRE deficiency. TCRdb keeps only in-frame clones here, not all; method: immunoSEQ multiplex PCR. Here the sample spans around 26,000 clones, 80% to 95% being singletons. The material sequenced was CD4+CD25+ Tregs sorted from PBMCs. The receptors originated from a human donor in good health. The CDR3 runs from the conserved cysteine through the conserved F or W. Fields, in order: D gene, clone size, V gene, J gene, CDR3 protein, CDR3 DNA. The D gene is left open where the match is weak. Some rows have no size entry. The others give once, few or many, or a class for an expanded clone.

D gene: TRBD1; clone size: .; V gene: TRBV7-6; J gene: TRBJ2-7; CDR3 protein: CASSLYDRAYEQYF; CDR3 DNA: TGTGCCAGCAGCTTATATGACAGGGCCTACGAGCAGTACTTC
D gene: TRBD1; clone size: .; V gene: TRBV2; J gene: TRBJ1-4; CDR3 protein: CASSPDRTGNEKLFF; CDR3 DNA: TGTGCCAGCAGTCCGGACAGGACCGGTAATGAAAAACTGTTTTTT
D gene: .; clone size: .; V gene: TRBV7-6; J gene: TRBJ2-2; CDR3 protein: CASSSYSSGELFF; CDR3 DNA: TGTGCCAGCAGCTCCTATTCCTCCGGGGAGCTGTTTTTT
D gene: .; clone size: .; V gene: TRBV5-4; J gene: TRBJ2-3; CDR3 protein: CASSPGDTDTQYF; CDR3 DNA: TGTGCCAGCAGTCCAGGAGACACAGATACGCAGTATTTT
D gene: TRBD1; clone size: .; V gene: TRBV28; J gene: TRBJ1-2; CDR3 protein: CASSLRTGTGINYGYTF; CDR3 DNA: TGTGCCAGCAGTCTCCGGACAGGGACGGGCATTAACTATGGCTACACCTTC
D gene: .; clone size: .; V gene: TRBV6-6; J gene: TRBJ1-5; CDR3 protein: CASSSGLSNQPQHF; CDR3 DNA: TGTGCCAGCAGTTCAGGATTAAGCAATCAGCCCCAGCATTTT
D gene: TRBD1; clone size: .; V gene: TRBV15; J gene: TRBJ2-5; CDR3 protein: CATSRGDRGLGETQYF; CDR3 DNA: TGTGCCACCAGCAGAGGGGACAGGGGCTTAGGGGAGACCCAGTACTTC
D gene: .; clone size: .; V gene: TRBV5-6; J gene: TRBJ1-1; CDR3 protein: CASSPGSLNTEAFF; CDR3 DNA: TGTGCCAGCAGTCCAGGGAGTTTGAACACTGAAGCTTTCTTT
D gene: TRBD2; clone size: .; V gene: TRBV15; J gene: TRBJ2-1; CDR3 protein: CATSRTPVQRGGNEQFF; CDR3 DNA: TGTGCCACCAGCAGAACACCAGTCCAACGGGGGGGAAATGAGCAGTTCTTC
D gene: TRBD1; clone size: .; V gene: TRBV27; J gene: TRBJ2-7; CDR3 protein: CASSRQGAHEQYF; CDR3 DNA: TGTGCCAGCAGTCGACAGGGGGCCCACGAGCAGTACTTC
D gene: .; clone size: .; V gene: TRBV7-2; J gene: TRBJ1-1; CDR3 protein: CASSLLGSGVAEAFF; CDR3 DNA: TGTGCCAGCAGCTTACTTGGGAGTGGGGTGGCTGAAGCTTTCTTT
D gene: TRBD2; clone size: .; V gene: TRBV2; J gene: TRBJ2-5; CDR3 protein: CASSDPSGGAVETQYF; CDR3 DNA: TGTGCCAGCAGTGACCCTAGCGGGGGGGCCGTGGAGACCCAGTACTTC
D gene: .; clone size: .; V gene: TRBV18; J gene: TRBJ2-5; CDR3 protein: CASSQPKQETQYF; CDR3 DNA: TGTGCCAGCTCGCAACCGAAGCAAGAGACCCAGTACTTC
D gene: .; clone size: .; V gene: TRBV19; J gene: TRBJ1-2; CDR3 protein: CASSIDYGYTF; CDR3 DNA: TGTGCCAGTAGTATCGACTATGGCTACACCTTC
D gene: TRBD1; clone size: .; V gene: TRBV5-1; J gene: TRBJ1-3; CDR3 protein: CASSLKGTGFPPGNTIYF; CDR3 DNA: TGCGCCAGCAGCTTGAAGGGGACAGGGTTTCCTCCTGGAAACACCATATATTTT
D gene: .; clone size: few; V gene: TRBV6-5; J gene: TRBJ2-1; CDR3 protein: CASSYTRVGTVVF; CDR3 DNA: TGTGCCAGCAGTTACACCCGTGTGGGCACCGTGGTCTTC
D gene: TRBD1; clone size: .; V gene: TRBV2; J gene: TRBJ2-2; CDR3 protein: CASSGTGTGGAGELFF; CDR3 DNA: TGTGCCAGCAGTGGAACGGGGACAGGGGGCGCCGGGGAGCTGTTTTTT
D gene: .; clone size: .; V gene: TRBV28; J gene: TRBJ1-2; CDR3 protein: CASRRVVGGYTF; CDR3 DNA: TGTGCCAGCAGGAGGGTCGTCGGCGGCTACACCTTC
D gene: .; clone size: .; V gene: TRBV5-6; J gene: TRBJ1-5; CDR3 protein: CTSSFGVNQPQHF; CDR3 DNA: TGTACCAGCAGCTTTGGGGTGAATCAGCCCCAGCATTTT
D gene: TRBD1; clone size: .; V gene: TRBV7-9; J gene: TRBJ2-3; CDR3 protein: CASSPTGVTDTQYF; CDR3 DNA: TGTGCCAGCAGCCCTACAGGGGTCACAGATACGCAGTATTTT
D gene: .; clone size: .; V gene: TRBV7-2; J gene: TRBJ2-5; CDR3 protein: CASSLLRGAGETQYF; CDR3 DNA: TGTGCCAGCAGCTTACTCCGGGGGGCTGGAGAGACCCAGTACTTC
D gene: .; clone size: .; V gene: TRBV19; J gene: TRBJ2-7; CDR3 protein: CASSPRTDSYEQYF; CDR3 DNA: TGTGCCAGTAGTCCAAGGACGGATTCCTACGAGCAGTACTTC
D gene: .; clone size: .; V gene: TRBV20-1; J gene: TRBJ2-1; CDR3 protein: CSASTDEQFF; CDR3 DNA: TGCAGTGCTAGTACGGATGAGCAGTTCTTC
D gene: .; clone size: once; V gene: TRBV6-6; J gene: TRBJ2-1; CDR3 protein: CASSQLTPYNEQFF; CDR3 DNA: TGTGCCAGCAGCCAGCTCACCCCCTACAATGAGCAGTTCTTC
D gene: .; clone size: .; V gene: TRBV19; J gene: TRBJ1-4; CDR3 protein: CASSIGVFAAELFF; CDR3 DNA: TGTGCCAGTAGTATCGGGGTGTTCGCCGCGGAACTGTTTTTT
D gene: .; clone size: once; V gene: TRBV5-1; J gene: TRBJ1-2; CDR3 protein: CASSLLGREDGYTF; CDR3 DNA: TGCGCCAGCAGCTTATTGGGCAGGGAGGATGGCTACACCTTC
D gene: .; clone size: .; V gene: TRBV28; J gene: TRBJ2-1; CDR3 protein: CASSSDRIEQFF; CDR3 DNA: TGTGCCAGCAGTTCCGACAGGATTGAGCAGTTCTTC
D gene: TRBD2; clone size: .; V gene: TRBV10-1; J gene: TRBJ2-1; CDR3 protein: CASRAGTSGEQFF; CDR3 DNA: TGCGCCAGCAGGGCCGGGACTAGCGGGGAGCAGTTCTTC
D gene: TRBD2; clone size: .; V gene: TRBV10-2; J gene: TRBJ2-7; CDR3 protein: CASRLAGSYEQYF; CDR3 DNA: TGCGCCAGCAGGCTAGCGGGGAGCTACGAGCAGTACTTC
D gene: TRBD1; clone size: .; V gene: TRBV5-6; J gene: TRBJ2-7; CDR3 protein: CASSLGQGSSYEQYF; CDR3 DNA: TGTGCCAGCAGCTTGGGACAGGGCAGCTCCTACGAGCAGTACTTC
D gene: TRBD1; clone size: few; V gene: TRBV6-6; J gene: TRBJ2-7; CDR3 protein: CASSSPGQGRYEQYF; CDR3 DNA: TGTGCCAGCAGTTCTCCGGGACAGGGCCGGTACGAGCAGTACTTC
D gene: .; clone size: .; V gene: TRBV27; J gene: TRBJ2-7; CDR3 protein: CASRPFMVPSYEQYF; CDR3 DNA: TGTGCCAGCAGACCATTTATGGTTCCCTCCTACGAGCAGTACTTC
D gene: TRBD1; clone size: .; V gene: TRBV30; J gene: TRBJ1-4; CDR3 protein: CAWKGQATVF; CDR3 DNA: TGTGCCTGGAAGGGACAGGCGACTGTTTTT
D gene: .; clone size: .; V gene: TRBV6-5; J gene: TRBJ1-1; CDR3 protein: CASSWDGWTEAFF; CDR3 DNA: TGTGCCAGCAGTTGGGACGGGTGGACTGAAGCTTTCTTT
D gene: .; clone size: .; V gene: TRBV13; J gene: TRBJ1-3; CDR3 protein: CASSLDSSSGNTIYF; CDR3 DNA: TGTGCCAGCAGCTTAGATTCGAGCTCTGGAAACACCATATATTTT
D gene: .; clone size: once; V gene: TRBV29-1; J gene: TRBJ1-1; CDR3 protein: CSVGGGLVNTEAFF; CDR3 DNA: TGCAGCGTTGGTGGGGGCCTAGTGAACACTGAAGCTTTCTTT
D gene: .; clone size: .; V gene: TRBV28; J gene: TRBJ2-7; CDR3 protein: CASGLRYEQYF; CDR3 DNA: TGTGCCAGCGGCTTAAGGTACGAGCAGTACTTC
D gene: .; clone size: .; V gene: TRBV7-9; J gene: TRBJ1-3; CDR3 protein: CASSSRDTANGPNYF; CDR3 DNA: TGTGCCAGCAGCTCTCGGGACACAGCGAATGGACCTAATTATTTT
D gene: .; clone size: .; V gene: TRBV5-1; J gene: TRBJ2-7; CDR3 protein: CASSKAEEQYF; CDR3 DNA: TGCGCCAGCAGCAAGGCAGAGGAGCAGTACTTC
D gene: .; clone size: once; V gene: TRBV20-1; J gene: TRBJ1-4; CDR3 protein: CSLRGLEKLFF; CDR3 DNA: TGCAGTCTTAGGGGTCTGGAAAAACTGTTTTTT
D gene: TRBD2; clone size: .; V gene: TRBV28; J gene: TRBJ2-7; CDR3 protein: CASSSIRLAGGNEQYF; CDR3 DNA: TGTGCCAGCAGTTCGATAAGACTAGCGGGGGGCAACGAGCAGTACTTC
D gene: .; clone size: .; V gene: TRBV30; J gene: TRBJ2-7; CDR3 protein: CAWSVLGGKQYF; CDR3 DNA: TGTGCCTGGAGTGTACTTGGGGGGAAGCAGTACTTC
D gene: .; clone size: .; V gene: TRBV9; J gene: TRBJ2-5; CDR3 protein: CASSVAGRRGETQYF; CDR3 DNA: TGTGCCAGCAGCGTAGCCGGACGGCGAGGAGAGACCCAGTACTTC
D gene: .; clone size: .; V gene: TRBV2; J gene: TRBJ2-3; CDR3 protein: CASSANRAADTQYF; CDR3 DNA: TGTGCCAGCAGTGCCAACAGGGCAGCGGATACGCAGTATTTT
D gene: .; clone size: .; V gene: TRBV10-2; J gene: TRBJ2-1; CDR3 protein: CASTTHNEQFF; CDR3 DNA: TGCGCCAGCACAACCCACAATGAGCAGTTCTTC
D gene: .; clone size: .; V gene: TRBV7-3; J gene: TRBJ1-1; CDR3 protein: CASSQDRHTEAFF; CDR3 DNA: TGTGCCAGCAGCCAAGACAGACACACTGAAGCTTTCTTT
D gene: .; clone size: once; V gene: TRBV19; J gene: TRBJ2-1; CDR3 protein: CASSMISPGNEQFF; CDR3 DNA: TGTGCCAGTAGTATGATCTCTCCGGGTAATGAGCAGTTCTTC
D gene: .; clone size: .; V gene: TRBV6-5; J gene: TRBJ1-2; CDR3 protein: CASSSGRIRGGYTF; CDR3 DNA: TGTGCCAGCAGTTCCGGCAGAATTCGAGGCGGCTACACCTTC
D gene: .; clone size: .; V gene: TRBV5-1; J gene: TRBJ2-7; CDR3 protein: CASSLDSRQDKQYF; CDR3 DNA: TGCGCCAGCAGCTTGGACTCCAGACAGGACAAGCAGTACTTC
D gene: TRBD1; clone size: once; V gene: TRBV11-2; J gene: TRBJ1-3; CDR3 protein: CASSLDRGRLGNTIYF; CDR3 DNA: TGTGCCAGCAGCCTTGACAGGGGGCGGCTTGGAAACACCATATATTTT
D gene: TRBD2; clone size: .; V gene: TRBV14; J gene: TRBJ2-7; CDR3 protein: CASSQRGGYEQYF; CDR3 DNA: TGTGCCAGCAGCCAACGGGGGGGCTACGAGCAGTACTTC
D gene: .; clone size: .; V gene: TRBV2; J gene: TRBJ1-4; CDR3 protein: CASRGAGRMIYEKLFF; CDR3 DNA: TGTGCCAGCAGAGGAGCCGGGCGGATGATTTATGAAAAACTGTTTTTT